This T cell receptor beta chain comes out of a study of T cell responses to AZD1222 COVID-19 vaccine (dated by TCRdb to the early 2020s). In the study overall: Because spike-specific TCR depth and breadth did not differ between the two schedules, AZD1222 recipients who got a second dose at roughly 4 weeks were pooled with those who got a second dose at roughly 12 weeks. A total of under 250 trial participants underwent TCR sequencing, of whom approximately 200 had received two doses of AZD1222 and around 26 had received two doses of the MenACWY control vaccine. Enrollment into the trials was organized by age into subgroups of 18-55, 56-69 and 70-plus years, and those subgroups contained roughly 150, 30 and 60 TCR-sequenced participants, respectively. Overall study results and their limits: Only six or seven AZD1222 recipients were SARS-CoV-2 seropositive at baseline, limiting conclusions about previously exposed vaccinees. A significant rise in spike-specific TCR breadth and depth was observed after two AZD1222 doses relative to day 0 and relative to MenACWY recipients. In the small 56-69-year group, the increase in depth fell short of significance, most likely because of low power. Because no day 14 peak-response samples were available, repertoires were characterized only after the peak T cell response. Participants were mostly white British, with more females than males. The authors suggested clonal diversity may have been underestimated. The vaccine-associated CD4 TCRs covered the entire spike protein, and the dominant responses fell in regions 160-218 and 743-854. Reportedly, almost half of the unique spike-specific TCRs recognized epitopes lying outside the regions that are mutated in the B.1.351 and B.1.1.7 variants.

Details on this clone: Its antigen specificity is not known. Per-base qualities were not stored, and no clone one base away is much larger.

The CDR3 regions of human TCRbeta chains were analyzed by immunosequencing. The published analysis was carried out like this. TCRs in the repertoires were compared against a reference library of SARS-CoV-2-specific TCRs that had been generated with the MIRA antigen-specificity platform. Breadth was defined as the fraction of unique TCRs that were SARS-CoV-2-associated. Depth was defined as the fraction of total T cells that were SARS-CoV-2-associated. Using the MIRA data, each spike-specific TCR was assigned both to the spike region to which the TCR was reactive and to a CD4 or CD8 class. Log10-transformed breadth and depth values were compared by one-way ANOVA with Sidak's multiple comparisons tests. In its TCRdb copy, this immuneACCESS table keeps in-frame sequences only and misses some clones. Where compared with another copy, unresolved V genes explain less than half of these, and the others have no known cause. Clone size and the V and J calls come from that table; the DNA yielded D and trimming. This sample lists 150,000 or so clones; less than 90% were detected once. In total, the top ten clones hold less than 3.5% of the sample.

The CDR3 covers 17 residues, taking in both the cysteine and the phenylalanine. CDR3 DNA is the only sequence kept; it has 51 bases, read in frame from the first base. This specimen's time point label, interpreted: baseline before first vaccination. Samples from vaccinated people were obtained from the UK trials COV001 and COV002, which included a single-blind randomized controlled phase 2/3 trial of AZD1222 (ChAdOx1 nCoV-19) in healthy adults. For TCRbeta chain sequencing, PBMC samples from trial participants were taken at day 0 and at day 28 after the second dose. Sequencing used peripheral blood, obtained on day 0 of AZD1222 vaccination. The sequence was obtained from an adult in good health. The chain uses TRBV21-1 and TRBJ1-3; the table assigns TRBD1, which was not confirmed against the DNA. TRBV21-1 is termed a pseudogene. The CDR3 loop reads CASSKPRRQGCGNTIYF. The DNA sequence reads TGTGCCAGCAGCAAACCTCGGAGACAGGGTTGTGGAAACACCATATATTTT.